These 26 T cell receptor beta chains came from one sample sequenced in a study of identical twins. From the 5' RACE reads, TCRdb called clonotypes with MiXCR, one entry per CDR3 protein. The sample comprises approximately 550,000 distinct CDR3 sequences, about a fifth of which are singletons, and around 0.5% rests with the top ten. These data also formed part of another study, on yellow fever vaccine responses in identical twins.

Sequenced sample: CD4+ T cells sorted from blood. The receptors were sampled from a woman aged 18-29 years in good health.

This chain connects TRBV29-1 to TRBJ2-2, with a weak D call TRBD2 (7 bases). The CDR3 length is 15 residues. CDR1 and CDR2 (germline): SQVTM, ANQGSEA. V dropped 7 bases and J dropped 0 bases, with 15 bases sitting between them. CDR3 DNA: TGCAGCGCCGAATTCGGGGGGCCGAACACCGGGGAGCTGTTTTTT. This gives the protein CSAEFGGPNTGELFF.

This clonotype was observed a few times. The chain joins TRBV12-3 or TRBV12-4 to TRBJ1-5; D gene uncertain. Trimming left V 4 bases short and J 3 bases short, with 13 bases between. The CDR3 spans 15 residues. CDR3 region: CASSSGPRNNQPQHF. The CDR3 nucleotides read TGTGCCAGCAGTTCCGGCCCAAGAAACAATCAGCCCCAGCATTTT.

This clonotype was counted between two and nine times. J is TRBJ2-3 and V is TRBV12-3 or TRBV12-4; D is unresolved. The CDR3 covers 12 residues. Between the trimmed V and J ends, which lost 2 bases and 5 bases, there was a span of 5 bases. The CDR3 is CASSLMRDTQYF. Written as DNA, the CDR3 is TGTGCCAGCAGTTTAATGAGAGATACGCAGTATTTT.

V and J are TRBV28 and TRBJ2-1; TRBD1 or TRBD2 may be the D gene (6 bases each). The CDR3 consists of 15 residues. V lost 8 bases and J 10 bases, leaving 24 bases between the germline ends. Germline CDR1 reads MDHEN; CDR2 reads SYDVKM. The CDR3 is CASSPAGAGEEEQFF. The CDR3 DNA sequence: TGTGCCAGCTCACCCGCTGGGGCAGGGGAGGAGGAGCAGTTCTTC.

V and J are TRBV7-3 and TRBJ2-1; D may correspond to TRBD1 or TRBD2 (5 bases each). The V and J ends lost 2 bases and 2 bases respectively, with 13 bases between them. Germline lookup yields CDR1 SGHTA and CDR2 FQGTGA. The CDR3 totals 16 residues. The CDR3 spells CASSLEGSRAYNEQFF. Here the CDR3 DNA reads TGTGCCAGCAGCTTAGAGGGGAGCAGGGCCTACAATGAGCAGTTCTTC.

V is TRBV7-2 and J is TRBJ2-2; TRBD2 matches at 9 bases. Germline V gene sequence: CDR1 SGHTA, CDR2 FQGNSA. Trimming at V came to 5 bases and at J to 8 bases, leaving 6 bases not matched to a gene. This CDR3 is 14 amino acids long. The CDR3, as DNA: TGTGCCAGCAGCCTAGTAGCGGGAGCGGGGGAGCTGTTTTTT. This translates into CASSLVAGAGELFF.

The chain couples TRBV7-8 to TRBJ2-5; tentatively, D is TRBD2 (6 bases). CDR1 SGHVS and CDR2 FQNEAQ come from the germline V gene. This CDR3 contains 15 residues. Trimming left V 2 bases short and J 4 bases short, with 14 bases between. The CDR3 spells CASSLRREMGETQYF. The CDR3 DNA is TGTGCCAGCAGCTTAAGGCGGGAAATGGGAGAGACCCAGTACTTC.

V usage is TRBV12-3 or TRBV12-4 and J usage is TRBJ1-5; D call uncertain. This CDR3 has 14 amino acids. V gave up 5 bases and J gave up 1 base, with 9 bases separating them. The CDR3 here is CASSPYLSNQPQHF. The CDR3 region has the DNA TGTGCCAGCAGTCCCTACCTGAGCAATCAGCCCCAGCATTTT.

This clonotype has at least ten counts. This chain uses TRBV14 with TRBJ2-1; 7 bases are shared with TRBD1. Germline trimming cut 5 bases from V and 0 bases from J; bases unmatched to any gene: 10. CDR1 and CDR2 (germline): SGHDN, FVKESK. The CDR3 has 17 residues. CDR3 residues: CASSNQQGHPSYNEQFF. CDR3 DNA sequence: TGTGCCAGCAGCAACCAACAGGGGCACCCCTCCTACAATGAGCAGTTCTTC.

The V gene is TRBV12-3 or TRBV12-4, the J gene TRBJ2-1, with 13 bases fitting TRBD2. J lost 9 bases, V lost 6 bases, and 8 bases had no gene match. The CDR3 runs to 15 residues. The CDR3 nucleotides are TGTGCCAGCAGAGAACTAGCGGGAGGGGCCCTTGAGCAGTTCTTC. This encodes CASRELAGGALEQFF.

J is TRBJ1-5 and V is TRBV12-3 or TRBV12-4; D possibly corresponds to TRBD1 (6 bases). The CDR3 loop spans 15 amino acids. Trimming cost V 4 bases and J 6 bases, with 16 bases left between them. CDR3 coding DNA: TGTGCCAGCAGTTCAGTTCAGGGGCTGGGTCAGCCCCAGCATTTT. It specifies CASSSVQGLGQPQHF.

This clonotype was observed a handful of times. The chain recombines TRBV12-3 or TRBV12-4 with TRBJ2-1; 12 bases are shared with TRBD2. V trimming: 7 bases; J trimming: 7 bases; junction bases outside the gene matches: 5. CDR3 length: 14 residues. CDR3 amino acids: CASNPSGRGNEQFF. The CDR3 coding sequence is TGTGCCAGCAACCCTAGCGGGAGGGGGAATGAGCAGTTCTTC.

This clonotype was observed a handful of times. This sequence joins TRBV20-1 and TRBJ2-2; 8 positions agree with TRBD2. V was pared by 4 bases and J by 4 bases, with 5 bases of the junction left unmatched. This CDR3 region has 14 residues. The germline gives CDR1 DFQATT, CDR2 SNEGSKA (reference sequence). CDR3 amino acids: CSAKSGSGTGELFF. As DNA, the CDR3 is TGCAGTGCTAAAAGCGGGAGTGGCACCGGGGAGCTGTTTTTT.

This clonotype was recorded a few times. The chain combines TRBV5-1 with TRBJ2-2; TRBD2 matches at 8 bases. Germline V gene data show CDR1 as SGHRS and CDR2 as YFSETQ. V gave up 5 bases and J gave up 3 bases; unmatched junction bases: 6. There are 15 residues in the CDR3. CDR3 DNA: TGCGCCAGCAGTAGTAGCGGGGAGGACACCGGGGAGCTGTTTTTT. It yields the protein CASSSSGEDTGELFF.

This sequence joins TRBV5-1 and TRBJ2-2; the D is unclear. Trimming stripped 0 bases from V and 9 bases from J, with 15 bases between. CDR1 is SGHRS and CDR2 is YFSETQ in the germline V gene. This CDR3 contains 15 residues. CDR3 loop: CASSLGTTVHRELFF. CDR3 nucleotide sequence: TGCGCCAGCAGCTTGGGGACGACGGTGCACCGGGAGCTGTTTTTT.

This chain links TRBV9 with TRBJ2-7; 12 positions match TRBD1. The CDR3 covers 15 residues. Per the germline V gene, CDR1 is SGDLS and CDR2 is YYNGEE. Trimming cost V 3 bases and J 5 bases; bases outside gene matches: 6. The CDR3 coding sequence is TGTGCCAGCAGCGGGACCGGGACAGGGGGCAACGAGCAGTACTTC. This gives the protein CASSGTGTGGNEQYF.

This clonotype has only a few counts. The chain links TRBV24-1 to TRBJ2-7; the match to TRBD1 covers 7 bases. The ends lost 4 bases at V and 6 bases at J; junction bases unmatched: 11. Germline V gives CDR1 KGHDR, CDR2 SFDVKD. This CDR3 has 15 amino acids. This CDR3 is CATSETGVLLGEQYF. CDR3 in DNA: TGTGCCACCAGTGAAACAGGGGTACTACTTGGCGAGCAGTACTTC.

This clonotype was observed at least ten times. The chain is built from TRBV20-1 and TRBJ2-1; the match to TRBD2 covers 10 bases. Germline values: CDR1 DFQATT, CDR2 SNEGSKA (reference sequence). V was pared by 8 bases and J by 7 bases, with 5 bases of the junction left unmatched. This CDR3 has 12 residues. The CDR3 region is CSCSGRRNEQFF. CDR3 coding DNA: TGCAGTTGTAGCGGGAGGAGAAATGAGCAGTTCTTC.

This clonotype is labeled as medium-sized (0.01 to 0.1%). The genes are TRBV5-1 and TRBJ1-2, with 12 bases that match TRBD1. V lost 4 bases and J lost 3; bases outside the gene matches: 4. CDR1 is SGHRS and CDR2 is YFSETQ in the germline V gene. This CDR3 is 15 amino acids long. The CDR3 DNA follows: TGCGCCAGCAGCCCGGGACAGGGGGCCCACTATGGCTACACCTTC. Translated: CASSPGQGAHYGYTF.

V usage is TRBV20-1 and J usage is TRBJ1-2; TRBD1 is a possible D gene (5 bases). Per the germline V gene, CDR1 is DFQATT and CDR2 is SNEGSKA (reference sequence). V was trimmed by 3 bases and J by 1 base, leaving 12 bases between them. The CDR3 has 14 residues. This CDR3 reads CSASRPTDNYGYTF. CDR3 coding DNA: TGCAGTGCTAGCCGGCCGACAGATAACTATGGCTACACCTTC.

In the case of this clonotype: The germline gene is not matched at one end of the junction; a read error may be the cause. The DNA of the CDR3 is TGCGCCAGCAGCCAAGAAGATAGCCCCGCCGGACGGATGCGGGGGCCCACATATACGCAGTATTTT. This encodes CASSQEDSPAGRMRGPTYTQYF. The genes are TRBV4-1 and TRBJ2-3; perhaps TRBD2 as D (7 bases). Germline CDR1 MGHRA, CDR2 YSYEKL. The CDR3 totals 22 residues.

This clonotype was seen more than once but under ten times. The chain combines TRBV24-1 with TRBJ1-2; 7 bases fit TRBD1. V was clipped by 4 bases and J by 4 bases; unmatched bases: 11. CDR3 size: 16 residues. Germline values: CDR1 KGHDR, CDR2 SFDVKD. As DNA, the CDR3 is TGTGCCACCAGTGACAAAAACACCGGGACAGCCTATGGCTACACCTTC. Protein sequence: CATSDKNTGTAYGYTF.

This CDR3 is CASSLLGPRSGTGELFF. The CDR3 DNA reads as TGTGCCAGCAGCTTATTGGGTCCAAGGTCGGGCACCGGGGAGCTGTTTTTT. This chain joins TRBV7-6 and TRBJ2-2; D unresolved. The CDR3 loop spans 17 amino acids. Trimming took 2 bases from V and 4 from J, leaving 17 bases between them. CDR1 and CDR2 (germline): SGHVS, FNYEAQ.

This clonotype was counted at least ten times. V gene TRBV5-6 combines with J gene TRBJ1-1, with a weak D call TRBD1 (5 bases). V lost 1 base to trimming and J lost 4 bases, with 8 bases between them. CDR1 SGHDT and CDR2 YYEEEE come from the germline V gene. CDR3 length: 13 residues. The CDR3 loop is CASSLSGPTEAFF. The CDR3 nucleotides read TGTGCCAGCAGCTTGTCAGGGCCCACTGAAGCTTTCTTT.

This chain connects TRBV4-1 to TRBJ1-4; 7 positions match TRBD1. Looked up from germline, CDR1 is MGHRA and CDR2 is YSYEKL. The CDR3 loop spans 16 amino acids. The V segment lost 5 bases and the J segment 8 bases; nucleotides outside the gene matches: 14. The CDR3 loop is CASSSAGTEVGEKLFF. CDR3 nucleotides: TGCGCCAGCAGCTCCGCCGGGACAGAAGTTGGCGAAAAACTGTTTTTT.

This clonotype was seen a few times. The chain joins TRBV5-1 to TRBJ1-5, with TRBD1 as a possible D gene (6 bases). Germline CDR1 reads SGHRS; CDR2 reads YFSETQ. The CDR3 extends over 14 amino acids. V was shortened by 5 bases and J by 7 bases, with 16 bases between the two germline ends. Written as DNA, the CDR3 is TGCGCCAGCAGTAAGGGGGACGGGGGACAGCCCCAGCATTTT. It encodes CASSKGDGGQPQHF.